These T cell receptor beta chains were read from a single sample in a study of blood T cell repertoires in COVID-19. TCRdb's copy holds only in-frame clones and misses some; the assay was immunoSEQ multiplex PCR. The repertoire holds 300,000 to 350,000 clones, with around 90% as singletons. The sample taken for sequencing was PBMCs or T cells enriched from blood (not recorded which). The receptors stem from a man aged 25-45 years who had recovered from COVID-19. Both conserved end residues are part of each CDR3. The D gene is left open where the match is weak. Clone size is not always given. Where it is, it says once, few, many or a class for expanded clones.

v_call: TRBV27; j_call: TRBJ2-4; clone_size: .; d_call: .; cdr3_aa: CASSPTGQTSNIQYF; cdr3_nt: TGTGCCAGCAGTCCGACAGGACAAACTTCAAACATTCAGTACTTC
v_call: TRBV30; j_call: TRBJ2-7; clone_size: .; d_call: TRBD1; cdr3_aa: CAWSGTGLEQYF; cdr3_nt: TGTGCCTGGAGTGGGACAGGGTTGGAGCAGTACTTC
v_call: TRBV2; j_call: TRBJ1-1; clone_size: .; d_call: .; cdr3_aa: CASILGGGGYAEAFF; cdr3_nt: TGTGCCAGCATCCTTGGGGGAGGGGGGTATGCTGAAGCTTTCTTT
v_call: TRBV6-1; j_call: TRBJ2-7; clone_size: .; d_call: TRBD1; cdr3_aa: CAGSEHGTGIHEQYF; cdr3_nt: TGTGCCGGCAGTGAGCACGGGACAGGGATCCACGAGCAGTACTTC
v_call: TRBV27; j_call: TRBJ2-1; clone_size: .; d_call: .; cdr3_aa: CASSIRTNYNEQFF; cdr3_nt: TGTGCCAGCAGCATAAGGACTAACTACAATGAGCAGTTCTTC
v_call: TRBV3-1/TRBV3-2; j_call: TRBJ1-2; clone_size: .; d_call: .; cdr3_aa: CASSQDGSFRGYTF; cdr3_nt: TGTGCCAGCAGCCAAGACGGGTCTTTTCGGGGCTACACCTTC
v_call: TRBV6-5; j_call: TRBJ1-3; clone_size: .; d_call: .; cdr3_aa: CASSYGGTGNTIYF; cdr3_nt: TGTGCCAGCAGTTACGGGGGGACTGGAAACACCATATATTTT
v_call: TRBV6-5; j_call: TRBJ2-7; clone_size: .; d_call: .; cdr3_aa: CASREAGVPYEQYF; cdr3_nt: TGTGCCAGCAGAGAGGCAGGGGTTCCCTACGAGCAGTACTTC
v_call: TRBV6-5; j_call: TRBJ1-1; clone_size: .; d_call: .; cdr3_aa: CASSSRGTEAFF; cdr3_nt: TGTGCCAGCAGTTCGCGGGGAACTGAAGCTTTCTTT
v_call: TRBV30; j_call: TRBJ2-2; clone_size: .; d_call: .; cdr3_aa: CAWRFIGTGELFF; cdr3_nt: TGTGCCTGGCGTTTTATCGGGACCGGGGAGCTGTTTTTT
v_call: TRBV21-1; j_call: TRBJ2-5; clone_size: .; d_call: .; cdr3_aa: CASSTRIDREKETQYF; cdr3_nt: TGTGCCAGCAGCACCAGGATAGACAGGGAGAAAGAGACCCAGTACTTC
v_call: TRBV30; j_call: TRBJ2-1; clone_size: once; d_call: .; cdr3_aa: CAWNNPLRGLLNEQFF; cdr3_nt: TGTGCCTGGAACAACCCCCTCCGGGGGTTACTTAATGAGCAGTTCTTC
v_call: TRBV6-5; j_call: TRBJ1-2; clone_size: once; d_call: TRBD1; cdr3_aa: CASSPDRGSGYTF; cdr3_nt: TGTGCCAGCAGTCCCGACAGGGGCAGTGGCTACACCTTC
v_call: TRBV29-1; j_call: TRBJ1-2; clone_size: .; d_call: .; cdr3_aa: CSLGGGDGYTF; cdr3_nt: TGCAGCTTGGGGGGAGGGGATGGCTACACCTTC
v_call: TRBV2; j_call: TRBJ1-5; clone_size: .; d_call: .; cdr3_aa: CASSERGNVYSNQPQHF; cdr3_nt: TGTGCCAGCAGTGAACGGGGGAACGTTTATAGCAATCAGCCCCAGCATTTT
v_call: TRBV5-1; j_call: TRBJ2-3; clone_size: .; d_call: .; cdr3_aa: CASSLSSGRVSTDTQYF; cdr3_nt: TGCGCCAGCAGCTTGTCATCCGGTAGAGTGAGTACAGATACGCAGTATTTT
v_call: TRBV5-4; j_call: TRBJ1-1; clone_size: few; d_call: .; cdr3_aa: CASSLGTGGHTEAFF; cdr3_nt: TGTGCCAGCAGCTTGGGTACGGGGGGGCACACTGAAGCTTTCTTT
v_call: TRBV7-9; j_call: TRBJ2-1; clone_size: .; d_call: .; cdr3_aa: CASSLERSFSEQFF; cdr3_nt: TGTGCCAGCAGCTTAGAGAGAAGCTTTAGCGAGCAGTTCTTC
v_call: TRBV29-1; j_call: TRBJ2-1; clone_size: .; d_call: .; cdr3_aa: CSVASRGSYNEQFF; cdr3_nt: TGCAGCGTTGCTTCCAGGGGATCCTACAATGAGCAGTTCTTC